This entry features one T cell receptor (beta chain) sequence. The antigen remains unidentified. These data are taken from a study of cytomegalovirus exposure and HLA in healthy donors. Germline V gene data show CDR1 as SGHTA and CDR2 as FQGNSA. V was clipped by 2 bases and J by 4 bases; unmatched bases: 8. CDR3 length equals 16 residues. The PCR had 60 Vbeta and 13 Jbeta primers. The repertoire was sequenced with immunoSEQ multiplex PCR; TCRdb's copy has only in-frame clones and lacks some. The data contain roughly 100,000 clones, more than 65% of them singletons. Study-wide results and caveats: CMV serostatus was the only immune exposure information that was available. About 87% or about 30% of the time was how often most TCR beta V segments were productive, according to an earlier analysis. Reports indicated that the classifier achieved high specificity and sensitivity in diagnosing cytomegalovirus status.

What was sequenced was PBMCs. This TCR was recovered from a man between 25 and 39 years old in good health and CMV-seronegative. The V gene is TRBV7-2, the J gene TRBJ1-3; 7 nucleotides match TRBD1. The CDR3 nucleotides read TGTGCCAGCAGCTTAAATAGGGGGCTTGGCGGAAACACCATATATTTT. Translated: CASSLNRGLGGNTIYF. The complete variable domain, with remaining parts taken from reference TRBV7-2 and TRBJ1-3, reads GAGVSQSPSNKVTEKGKDVELRCDPISGHTALYWYRQSLGQGLEFLIYFQGNSAPDKSGLPSDRFSAERTGGSVSTLTIQRTQQEDSAVYLCASSLNRGLGGNTIYFGEGSWLTVV.